Listed here is a single T cell receptor (beta chain). The sample is drawn from a study of blood T cell repertoires in COVID-19. The assay was immunoSEQ multiplex PCR, and TCRdb's table has in-frame clones only and misses some. The sample yields about 89,000 clones, approximately 80% seen once. The Seattle patients joined while their infection was active and were tracked longitudinally afterward. Trimming cost V 1 base and J 1 base, with 14 bases left between them. The CDR3 extends over 17 amino acids. The V gene's germline CDR1 is SGHRS and CDR2 YFSETQ. The source material was peripheral blood. This chain links TRBV5-1 with TRBJ2-2; D possibly corresponds to TRBD2 (7 bases). The origin of this receptor is a man aged 70-80 years with COVID-19, enrolled during active disease. CDR3 loop: CASSLQGRERNTGELFF. In DNA form, the CDR3 reads TGCGCCAGCAGCTTGCAGGGGCGGGAGAGGAACACCGGGGAGCTGTTTTTT.